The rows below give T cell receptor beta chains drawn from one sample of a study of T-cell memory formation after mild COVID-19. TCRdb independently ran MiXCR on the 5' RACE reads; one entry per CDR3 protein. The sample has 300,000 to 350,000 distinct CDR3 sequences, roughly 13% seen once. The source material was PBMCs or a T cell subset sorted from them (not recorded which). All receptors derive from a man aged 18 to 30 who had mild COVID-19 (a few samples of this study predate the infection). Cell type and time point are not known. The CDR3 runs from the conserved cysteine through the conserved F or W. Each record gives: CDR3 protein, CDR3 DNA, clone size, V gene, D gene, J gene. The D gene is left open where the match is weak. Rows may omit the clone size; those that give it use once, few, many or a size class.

CDR3 protein: CASSLDPGQPGNTIYF; CDR3 DNA: TGTGCCAGCAGCTTAGATCCGGGACAGCCTGGAAACACCATATATTTT; clone size: NA; V gene: TRBV7-2; D gene: TRBD1; J gene: TRBJ1-3
CDR3 protein: CASSAITGGVNYGELFF; CDR3 DNA: TGTGCCAGCAGTGCGATAACAGGGGGCGTCAATTACGGGGAGCTGTTTTTT; clone size: many; V gene: TRBV6-1; D gene: TRBD1; J gene: TRBJ2-2
CDR3 protein: CASSQDYRENEKLFF; CDR3 DNA: TGCGCCAGCAGCCAAGATTACAGAGAGAATGAAAAACTGTTTTTT; clone size: few; V gene: TRBV4-3; D gene: NA; J gene: TRBJ1-4
CDR3 protein: CATVGGGNNEQFF; CDR3 DNA: TGTGCCACCGTGGGGGGAGGGAACAATGAGCAGTTCTTC; clone size: NA; V gene: TRBV2; D gene: TRBD2; J gene: TRBJ2-1
CDR3 protein: CASSQETSFNEKLFF; CDR3 DNA: TGCGCCAGCAGCCAAGAAACGAGTTTTAATGAAAAACTGTTTTTT; clone size: few; V gene: TRBV4-1; D gene: NA; J gene: TRBJ1-4
CDR3 protein: CASSLFRPYYEQYF; CDR3 DNA: TGCGCCAGCAGCTTGTTTCGGCCCTACTACGAGCAGTACTTC; clone size: few; V gene: TRBV5-1; D gene: NA; J gene: TRBJ2-7
CDR3 protein: CASRGVSTDTQYF; CDR3 DNA: TGTGCCAGCAGGGGGGTTAGCACAGATACGCAGTATTTT; clone size: many; V gene: TRBV7-2; D gene: NA; J gene: TRBJ2-3
CDR3 protein: CSARAAAGGSPDTQYF; CDR3 DNA: TGCAGTGCTAGAGCCGCGGCAGGGGGCAGCCCAGATACGCAGTATTTT; clone size: few; V gene: TRBV20-1; D gene: TRBD1; J gene: TRBJ2-3
CDR3 protein: CASSHGQASSTDTQYF; CDR3 DNA: TGCGCCAGCAGTCACGGACAGGCCTCTAGCACAGATACGCAGTATTTT; clone size: few; V gene: TRBV5-1; D gene: TRBD1; J gene: TRBJ2-3
CDR3 protein: CASSAGTGPSTF; CDR3 DNA: TGTGCCAGCAGCGCAGGGACAGGGCCCTCCACCTTC; clone size: NA; V gene: TRBV6-5; D gene: TRBD1; J gene: TRBJ1-2
CDR3 protein: CASIAGGSYEAFF; CDR3 DNA: TGTGCCAGCATCGCGGGCGGGTCATATGAAGCTTTCTTT; clone size: NA; V gene: TRBV6-6; D gene: NA; J gene: TRBJ1-1
CDR3 protein: CASSRGWRGDFTDTQYF; CDR3 DNA: TGCGCCAGCAGCCGAGGCTGGCGGGGGGATTTCACAGATACGCAGTATTTT; clone size: few; V gene: TRBV4-3; D gene: TRBD2; J gene: TRBJ2-3
CDR3 protein: CASSVNPAGPPYEQYF; CDR3 DNA: TGTGCCAGCAGCGTTAATCCAGCGGGGCCGCCCTACGAGCAGTACTTC; clone size: NA; V gene: TRBV9; D gene: TRBD2; J gene: TRBJ2-7